Included here is one T cell receptor (beta chain) sequence, with context. Its target is not known. Germline lookup yields CDR1 SGDLS and CDR2 YYNGEE. Unmatched junction bases numbered 4, after V lost 2 bases and J lost 1 base. This CDR3 has 15 amino acids. These data are taken from a study of cytomegalovirus exposure and HLA in healthy donors. The PCR used 60 Vbeta and 13 Jbeta primers. This table comes from immunoSEQ multiplex PCR, and its TCRdb copy is limited to in-frame clones, with some not included. The table has 150,000 to 200,000 clones, over 70% seen once. Regarding the study as a whole: Rare sequences made up most TCRs, while some public TCRs were found in many donors.

V and J are TRBV9 and TRBJ2-7, with TRBD1 identical over 9 bases. The sample consisted of PBMCs. This TCR was recovered from a woman in her 30s in good health and CMV-seronegative. The CDR3 region has the DNA TGTGCCAGCAGCGTCGGGACAGGGAGGTCCTACGAGCAGTACTTC. Encoded protein: CASSVGTGRSYEQYF.